The sequence of this T cell receptor (beta chain) was determined in a study of regulatory T cells in long-lasting Graves disease. Time point: persistent/refractory GD, antithyroid drugs over 5 years with positive TRAb. The TCR library was made from RNA that had been extracted from PBMCs in TRIzol. Doctors identified Graves' disease using the American Thyroid Association guidelines. Points from the study as a whole: Thyroid tissue went unexamined; only peripheral blood was analyzed. Persistent-disease Graves' patients showed less TCR diversity than new cases. Among samples with persistent disease, TRBV28, TRBJ1-2 and TRBJ2-5 were favored.

This clonotype was observed at least ten times. The antigen is undetermined. V lost 5 bases and J lost 7, with 11 bases in between. This CDR3 has 12 residues. The authors built TCR beta libraries using iRepertoire HTBI primers and Arm-PCR of CDR3 regions. TCRdb passed the multiplex PCR reads through MiXCR, listing each CDR3 protein once. The sample has about 460,000 distinct CDR3 sequences; around a fifth are singletons. The chain links TRBV12-3 or TRBV12-4 to TRBJ2-5, with D possibly matching TRBD2 (5 bases). Sequenced here: peripheral blood mononuclear cells (PBMCs), sampled when the disease was refractory, from a patient treated with antithyroid drugs. This clonotype was obtained from a female donor with Graves disease. CDR3 bases: TGTGCCAGCAGTGGACTCCTCGCGACCCAGTACTTC. It specifies CASSGLLATQYF.